In this sample, the clone carrying this TCR beta chain is medium-sized (0.01 to 0.1%). These data originate in a study of T and B cells in COVID-19 patients. Study at large: Peripheral blood came from COVID-19 patients with active infection or after recovery. Of roughly 22 active-infection patients, 12 were critically ill with mechanical ventilation or extracorporeal membrane oxygenation. Of 20 active-infection patients, under 19 carried comorbidities linked to unfavorable COVID-19 outcome.

TRB rearrangements were amplified by multiplex PCR with BIOMED2 TRB-A/B primers. TCRdb analysed the multiplex PCR reads with MiXCR anew, one entry per CDR3 protein. The sample lists around 8,000 distinct CDR3 sequences, less than 45% occurring once. This CDR3 is 11 amino acids long. V was pared by 3 bases and J by 5 bases, with 4 bases between. Germline loops: CDR1 SGHNT, CDR2 YENEEA. Each TRB amplification used roughly 220-550 ng of genomic DNA from blood. The sequenced sample consisted of blood. The rearrangement links TRBV11-3 to TRBJ2-5; D is undetermined. This clonotype was obtained from a human donor who had recovered from COVID-19. The CDR3 DNA sequence: TGTGCCAGCAGCTTTCAGGAGACCCAGTACTTC. It encodes CASSFQETQYF.